The rows below give T cell receptor beta chains drawn from one sample of a study of shared clonotypes between healthy human individuals. Generated by immunoSEQ multiplex PCR, the TCRdb table keeps only in-frame clones and is missing some. The table lists around 600,000 clones, around 95% of them singletons, with approximately 0.12% in the top ten. The sample taken for sequencing was naive CD8+ T cells sorted from blood. The receptors originated from a woman in her twenties or thirties in good health. CDR3s include the opening cysteine and the closing phenylalanine or tryptophan. Fields, in order: CDR3 protein, V gene, J gene.

CDR3aa: CASSWEPYGMNTEAFF; v_gene: TRBV28; j_gene: TRBJ1-1
CDR3aa: CASSLEGGLGHEQYF; v_gene: TRBV5-6; j_gene: TRBJ2-7
CDR3aa: CAISEPTRSYEQYF; v_gene: TRBV10-3; j_gene: TRBJ2-7
CDR3aa: CASSTGTGGLYGYTF; v_gene: TRBV19; j_gene: TRBJ1-2
CDR3aa: CASSSGQGYEQYF; v_gene: TRBV11-2; j_gene: TRBJ2-7
CDR3aa: CASSLRGTEAFF; v_gene: TRBV13; j_gene: TRBJ1-1
CDR3aa: CASSLAALPGGYGYTF; v_gene: TRBV7-2; j_gene: TRBJ1-2
CDR3aa: CSVEDIGDTQYF; v_gene: TRBV29-1; j_gene: TRBJ2-3
CDR3aa: CASSIGDSRYEQYF; v_gene: TRBV6-5; j_gene: TRBJ2-7
CDR3aa: CASSKYGGKINQPQHF; v_gene: TRBV21-1; j_gene: TRBJ1-5